Described below is a single T cell receptor (beta chain) sequence and its context. What it binds is not known. These data belong to a study of identifying expanded T cells in peripheral blood. Healthy donors had no documented immune events, such as infections, while sampled. Regarding the study as a whole: Across healthy donors, higher total template counts meant significantly greater roughly 2-week count variance. Around 1.2 clones differed between technical replicates, versus approximately 17 and 20 over time.

Germline loops: CDR1 LNHDA, CDR2 SQIVND (reference sequence). The length of the CDR3 is 15 residues. Trimming took 2 bases from V and 8 from J, leaving 15 bases between them. Assay used: immunoSEQ multiplex PCR; TCRdb lists only in-frame clones, some missing. The repertoire holds 75,000 to 95,000 clones, approximately 90% seen once, with about 7% in the top ten. What was sequenced was blood. The genes are TRBV19 and TRBJ1-4; D possibly corresponds to TRBD1 (5 bases). This TCR was sampled from a person between 18 and 69 years old in good health. CDR3 bases: TGTGCCAGTAGTATAAGAGGGTTGAGGGGAGAAAAACTGTTTTTT. Amino acids: CASSIRGLRGEKLFF.